The sample holds a few counts of the clone carrying this T cell receptor (beta chain). Researchers made TCR cDNA using 5'RACE template switching, and this step added a universal primer site and UMIs. TCRdb reprocessed the 5' RACE reads via MiXCR and lists one record per CDR3 protein. The repertoire holds 450,000 to 550,000 distinct CDR3 sequences, 20% to 25% seen once, with approximately 15% in the top ten. The data were taken from a study of T cells after yellow fever vaccination. Unmatched junction bases numbered 1, after V lost 7 bases and J lost 5 bases. The CDR3 covers 12 residues. The source is a man younger than 35 who received the YFV17D yellow fever vaccine. The material sequenced was PBMCs, taken approximately 20 days after the first yellow fever vaccination. The chain has TRBV12-3 or TRBV12-4 and TRBJ2-2, with TRBD2 identical over 7 bases. The chain's CDR3 is CASTGGTGELFF. The DNA of the CDR3 is TGTGCCAGCACCGGGGGGACCGGGGAGCTGTTTTTT.